This is a list of T cell receptor beta chains from one sample in a study of shared clonotypes between healthy human individuals. TCRdb's table, derived via immunoSEQ multiplex PCR, lists solely in-frame clones and lacks some. The sample holds hundreds of thousands of clones, roughly 79% seen once. Sequencing was carried out using PBMCs. These receptors came from a middle-aged woman in good health. Some clones in this sample may be carry-over from other donors' samples. The CDR3 runs from the conserved cysteine through the conserved F or W. A D gene is named only where the DNA matches it firmly. A clone size is listed for some rows: how often the clone was seen (once, few, many), or a class if it is expanded.

clone_size j_call d_call v_call cdr3_nt cdr3_aa
once TRBJ1-3 TRBD1 TRBV10-3 TGTGCCATCAGTCCCCGGGACAGGGTTCTTTCTGGAAACACCATATATTTT CAISPRDRVLSGNTIYF
. TRBJ1-1 . TRBV28 TGTGCCAGCAGCGGGGGGACGAACACTGAAGCTTTCTTT CASSGGTNTEAFF
. TRBJ1-1 TRBD1 TRBV15 TGTGCCACCAGCACCCGGACAGGGGGCCGGACTGAAGCTTTCTTT CATSTRTGGRTEAFF
. TRBJ1-1 . TRBV29-1 TGCAGCGGTCGACTCCGGGGAAACACTGAAGCCTTCTTT CSGRLRGNTEAFF
. TRBJ2-2 TRBD1 TRBV11-2 TGTGCCAGCAGCTCGACAGGGTCCGTTTTCGGGGAGCTGTTTTTT CASSSTGSVFGELFF
once TRBJ2-7 . TRBV5-5 TGTGCCAGCAGCTTGGCCACCGGGGGGCCCTACGAGCAGTACTTC CASSLATGGPYEQYF
. TRBJ2-1 . TRBV29-1 TGCAGCGCTGCCCCGGAATCTACAGGGAGTCGGGCATGGCAGTTCTTC CSAAPESTGSRAWQFF
. TRBJ2-3 . TRBV30 TGTGCCTGGAGCCGGGACAACACAGATACGCAGTATTTT CAWSRDNTDTQYF
. TRBJ2-7 TRBD2 TRBV29-1 TGCAGCGCGGGGGGGCTACACGACGAGCAGTACTTC CSAGGLHDEQYF
. TRBJ2-6 . TRBV5-1 TGCGCCAGCAGCTTACCCCGGACCCACGAATCTGGGGCCAACGTCCTGACTTTC CASSLPRTHESGANVLTF
. TRBJ1-1 . TRBV18 TGTGCCAGCTCACCGGGGCAGAACACTGAAGCTTTCTTT CASSPGQNTEAFF
. TRBJ2-5 . TRBV2 TGTGCCAGCAGTGACGACGTAGAGACCCAGTACTTC CASSDDVETQYF
. TRBJ1-5 . TRBV7-9 TGTGCCAGCAGCTTATCCGACAGCCAGCCCCAGCATTTT CASSLSDSQPQHF
. TRBJ1-5 . TRBV6-6 TGTGCCAGCAGCCTTTCGGACCCGTTTAGCAATCAGCCCCAGCATTTT CASSLSDPFSNQPQHF
. TRBJ2-7 . TRBV11-2 TGTGCCAGCAGTCTCCCTTTGGGGTCCTCCTACGAGCAGTACTTC CASSLPLGSSYEQYF
. TRBJ1-1 TRBD1 TRBV2 TGTGCCAGCAGCCTTGGGACAGGGACCTCGGCTTTCTTT CASSLGTGTSAFF
once TRBJ2-3 TRBD2 TRBV27 TGTGCCAGCAGTCCCGCGGGAGGGGGCCTCACAGATACGCAGTATTTT CASSPAGGGLTDTQYF
. TRBJ1-1 TRBD1 TRBV5-1 TGCGCCAGCAGCTTACAGGGGGTTTCTATAAACACTGAAGCTTTCTTT CASSLQGVSINTEAFF
few TRBJ2-1 . TRBV6-6 TGTGCCAGCAGTCCCAAGGGGGGCAGCTCCTACAATGAGCAGTTCTTC CASSPKGGSSYNEQFF
few TRBJ1-1 . TRBV4-3 TGCGCCAGCAGAGGGGGGACTGAAGCTTTCTTT CASRGGTEAFF
. TRBJ1-2 . TRBV11-1 TGTGCCAGCAGCAGCCAGGGTCGAGGCTACACCTTC CASSSQGRGYTF
few TRBJ2-1 . TRBV7-3 TGTGCCAGCAGCTCACGAGGGTCCTACAATGAGCAGTTCTTC CASSSRGSYNEQFF
. TRBJ2-1 . TRBV11-2 TGTGCCAGCAGCTTAGAGGAGGAGGTGATTTACAATGAGCAGTTCTTC CASSLEEEVIYNEQFF
. TRBJ2-7 . TRBV5-4 TGTGCCAGCAGCTTGACCGAAGACTACGAGCAGTACTTC CASSLTEDYEQYF
. TRBJ2-3 TRBD2 TRBV9 TGTGCCAGCAGCGTAGCGGGAGGGGCCACAGATACGCAGTATTTT CASSVAGGATDTQYF
. TRBJ2-3 . TRBV6-1 TGTGCCTCCCGACTATGGGGCAGGACAGATACGCAGTATTTT CASRLWGRTDTQYF